Detailed here is one T cell receptor (beta chain). Its antigen is undetermined. The data belong to a study of radiotherapy plus CTLA-4 blockade in lung cancer. Only in-frame clones appear in the TCRdb table, and some are missing; sequencing was by immunoSEQ multiplex PCR. This sample has over 95,000 clones, with roughly 74% found just once. Study-wide findings and caveats: Response was reportedly best predicted by early blood T cell clone dynamics, with interferon-beta.

The sample consisted of peripheral blood, taken from a patient treated with radiotherapy plus ipilimumab. This TCR came from a human donor with non-small cell lung cancer who had a partial response to radiotherapy plus ipilimumab. Some clones in this sample may be carry-over from other donors' samples.

CDR3 sequence: CASSPGGTYGYTF. CDR3 bases: TGTGCCAGCTCACCAGGCGGCACATATGGCTACACCTTC. This chain connects TRBV18 to TRBJ1-2, with D uncertain. Germline V lookup: CDR1 KGHSH, CDR2 LQKENI. This CDR3 comprises 13 residues. Trimming removed 2 bases from V and 5 bases from J, with 9 bases in between. Using reference TRBV18 and TRBJ1-2 for the parts outside the CDR3, the full variable domain is NAGVMQNPRHLVRRRGQEARLRCSPMKGHSHVYWYRQLPEEGLKFMVYLQKENIIDESGMPKERFSAEFPKEGPSILRIQQVVRGDSAAYFCASSPGGTYGYTFGSGTRLTVV.